The present T cell receptor (beta chain) was sequenced within a study of T cells in Graves' hyperthyroidism and ophthalmopathy. Broader study findings: Most clonotypes expanded in the thyroid (above 0.001) were also present in blood.

Exclusion of patients followed from uncontrolled infection, other autoimmune disease, pregnancy or lactation. Amplified regions were TCR beta CDR3 sequences from RNA transcripts. HTBI primers drove first-round RT-PCR of the TCR CDR3. TCRdb processed the multiplex PCR reads anew with MiXCR; each CDR3 protein has one entry. The table lists 530,000 or so distinct CDR3 sequences, about half of them singletons, with more than 7.5% in the top ten. The CDR3 length is 15 residues. V trimming: 8 bases; J trimming: 5 bases; junction bases outside the gene matches: 10. Germline CDR1 is MDHEN and CDR2 is SYDVKM. The table lists this clonotype with many counts. As yet, its antigen is unknown.

The sample taken for sequencing was peripheral blood or thyroid tissue (not recorded which). This receptor was obtained from a woman younger than 35 with Graves' hyperthyroidism. The chain uses TRBV28 and TRBJ2-5, with 11 bases matching TRBD2. DNA of the CDR3: TGTGCCAGCTCGTTAGCGGGAGGGGATCCGGAGACCCAGTACTTC. This gives the protein CASSLAGGDPETQYF.